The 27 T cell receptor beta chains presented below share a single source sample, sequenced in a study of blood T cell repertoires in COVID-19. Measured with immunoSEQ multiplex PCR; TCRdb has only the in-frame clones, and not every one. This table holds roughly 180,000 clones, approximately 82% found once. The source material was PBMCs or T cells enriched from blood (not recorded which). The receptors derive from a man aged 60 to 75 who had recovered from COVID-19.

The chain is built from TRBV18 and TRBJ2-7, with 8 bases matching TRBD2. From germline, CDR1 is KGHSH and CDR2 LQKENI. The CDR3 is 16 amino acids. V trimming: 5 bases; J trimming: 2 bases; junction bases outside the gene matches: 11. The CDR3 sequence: CASSSERSGRPYEQYF. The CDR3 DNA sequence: TGTGCCAGCTCATCCGAGCGGAGCGGGAGACCCTACGAGCAGTACTTC.

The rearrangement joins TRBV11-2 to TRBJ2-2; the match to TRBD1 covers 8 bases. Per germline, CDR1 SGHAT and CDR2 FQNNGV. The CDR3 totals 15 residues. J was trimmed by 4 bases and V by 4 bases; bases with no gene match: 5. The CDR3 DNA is TGTGCCAGCAGCTCAACGACAGGGGCCACCGGGGAGCTGTTTTTT. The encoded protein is CASSSTTGATGELFF. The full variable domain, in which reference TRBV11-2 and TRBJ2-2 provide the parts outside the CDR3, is EAGVAQSPRYKIIEKRQSVAFWCNPISGHATLYWYQQILGQGPKLLIQFQNNGVVDDSQLPKDRFSAERLKGVDSTLKIQPAKLEDSAVYLCASSSTTGATGELFFGEGSRLTVL.

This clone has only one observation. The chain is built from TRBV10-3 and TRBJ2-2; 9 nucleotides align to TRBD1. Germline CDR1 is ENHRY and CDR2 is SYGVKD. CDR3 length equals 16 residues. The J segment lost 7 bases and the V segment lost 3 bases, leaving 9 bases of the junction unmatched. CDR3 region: CAISETGGASIGELFF. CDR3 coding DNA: TGTGCCATCAGTGAAACAGGGGGCGCCAGTATCGGGGAGCTGTTTTTT.

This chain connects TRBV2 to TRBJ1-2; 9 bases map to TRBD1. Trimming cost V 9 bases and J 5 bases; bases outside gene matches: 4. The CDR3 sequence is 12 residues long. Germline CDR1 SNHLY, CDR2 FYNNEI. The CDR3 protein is CASNRGLYGYTF. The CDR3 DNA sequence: TGTGCCAGTAACAGGGGGCTTTATGGCTACACCTTC.

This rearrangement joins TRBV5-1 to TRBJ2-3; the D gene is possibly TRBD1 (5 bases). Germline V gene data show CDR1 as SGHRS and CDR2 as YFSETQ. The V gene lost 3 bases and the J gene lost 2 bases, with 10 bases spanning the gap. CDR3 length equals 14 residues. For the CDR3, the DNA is TGCGCCAGCAGCTGGACAAAGAACACAGATACGCAGTATTTT. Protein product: CASSWTKNTDTQYF.

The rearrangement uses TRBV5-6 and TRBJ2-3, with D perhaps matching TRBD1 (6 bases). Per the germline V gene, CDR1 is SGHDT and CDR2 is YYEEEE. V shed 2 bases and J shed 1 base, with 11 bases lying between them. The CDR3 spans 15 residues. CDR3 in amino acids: CASSFSGEGTDTQYF. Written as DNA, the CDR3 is TGTGCCAGCAGCTTCTCAGGGGAAGGCACAGATACGCAGTATTTT.

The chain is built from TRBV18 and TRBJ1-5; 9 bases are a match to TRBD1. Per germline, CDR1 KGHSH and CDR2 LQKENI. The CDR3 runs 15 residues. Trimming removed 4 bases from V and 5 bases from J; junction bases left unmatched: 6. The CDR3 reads CASSLHRGRDQPQHF. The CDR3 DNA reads TGTGCCAGCTCACTTCACAGGGGGCGCGATCAGCCCCAGCATTTT.

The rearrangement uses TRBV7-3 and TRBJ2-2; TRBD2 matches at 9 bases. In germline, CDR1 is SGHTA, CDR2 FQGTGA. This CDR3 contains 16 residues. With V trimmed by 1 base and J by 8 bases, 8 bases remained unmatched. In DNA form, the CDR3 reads TGTGCCAGCAGCTTAAAGGGTAGCGGGAGCGCGGGGGAGCTGTTTTTT. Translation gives CASSLKGSGSAGELFF.

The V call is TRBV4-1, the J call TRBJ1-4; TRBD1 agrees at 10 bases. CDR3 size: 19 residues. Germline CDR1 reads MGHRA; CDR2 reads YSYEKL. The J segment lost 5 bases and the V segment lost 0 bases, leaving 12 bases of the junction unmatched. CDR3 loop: CASSQDRLGQGRLNEKLFF. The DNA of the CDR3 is TGCGCCAGCAGCCAAGATCGGTTGGGACAGGGGCGCCTGAATGAAAAACTGTTTTTT.

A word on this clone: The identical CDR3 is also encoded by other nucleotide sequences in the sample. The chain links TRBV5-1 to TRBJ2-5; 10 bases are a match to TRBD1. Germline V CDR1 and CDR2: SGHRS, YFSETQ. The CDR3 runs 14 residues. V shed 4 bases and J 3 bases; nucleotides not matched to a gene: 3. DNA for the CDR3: TGCGCCAGCAGCAGGACAGGGGGGGAAGAGACCCAGTACTTC. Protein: CASSRTGGEETQYF. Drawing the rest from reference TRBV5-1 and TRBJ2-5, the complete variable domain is KAGVTQTPRYLIKTRGQQVTLSCSPISGHRSVSWYQQTPGQGLQFLFEYFSETQRNKGNFPGRFSGRQFSNSRSEMNVSTLELGDSALYLCASSRTGGEETQYFGPGTRLLVL.

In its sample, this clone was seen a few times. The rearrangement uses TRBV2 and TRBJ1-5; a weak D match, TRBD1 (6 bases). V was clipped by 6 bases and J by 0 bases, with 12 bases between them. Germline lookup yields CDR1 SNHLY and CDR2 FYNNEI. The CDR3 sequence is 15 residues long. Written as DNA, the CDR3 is TGTGCCAGCAGCGCCTTGGACAGTAGCAATCAGCCCCAGCATTTT. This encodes CASSALDSSNQPQHF.

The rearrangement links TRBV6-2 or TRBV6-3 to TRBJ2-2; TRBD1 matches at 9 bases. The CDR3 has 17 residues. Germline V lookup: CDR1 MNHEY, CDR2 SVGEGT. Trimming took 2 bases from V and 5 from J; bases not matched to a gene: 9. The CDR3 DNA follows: TGTGCCAGCAGTTACATCACAGGGGGCGCGGAAACCGGGGAGCTGTTTTTT. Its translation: CASSYITGGAETGELFF.

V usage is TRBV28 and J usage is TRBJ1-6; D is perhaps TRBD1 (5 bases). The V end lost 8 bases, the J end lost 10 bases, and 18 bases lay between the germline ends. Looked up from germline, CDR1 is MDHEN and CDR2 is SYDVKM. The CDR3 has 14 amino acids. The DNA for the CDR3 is TGTGCCAGCGGACCCGCCCTGACAGCATCACCCCTCCACTTT. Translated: CASGPALTASPLHF.

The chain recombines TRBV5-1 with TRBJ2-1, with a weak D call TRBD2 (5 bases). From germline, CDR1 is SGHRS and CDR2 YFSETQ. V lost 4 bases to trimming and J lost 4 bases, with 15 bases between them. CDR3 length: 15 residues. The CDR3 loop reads CASSPPADSYNEQFF. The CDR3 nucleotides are TGCGCCAGCAGCCCCCCAGCGGACTCATACAATGAGCAGTTCTTC.

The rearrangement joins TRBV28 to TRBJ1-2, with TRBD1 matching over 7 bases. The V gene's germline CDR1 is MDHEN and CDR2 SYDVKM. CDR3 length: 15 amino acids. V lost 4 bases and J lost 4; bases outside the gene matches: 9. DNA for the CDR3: TGTGCCAGCAGTTCCTTAGGGACAGCAGCCTATGGCTACACCTTC. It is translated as CASSSLGTAAYGYTF.

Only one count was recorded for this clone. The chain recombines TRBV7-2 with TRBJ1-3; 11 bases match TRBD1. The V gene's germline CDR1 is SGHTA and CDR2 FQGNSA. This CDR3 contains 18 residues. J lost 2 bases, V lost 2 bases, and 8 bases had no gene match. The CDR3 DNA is TGTGCCAGCAGCTTAAATGCCGGGACAGGGGGGGCTGGAAACACCATATATTTT. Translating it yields CASSLNAGTGGAGNTIYF. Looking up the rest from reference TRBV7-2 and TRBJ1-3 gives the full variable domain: GAGVSQSPSNKVTEKGKDVELRCDPISGHTALYWYRQSLGQGLEFLIYFQGNSAPDKSGLPSDRFSAERTGGSVSTLTIQRTQQEDSAVYLCASSLNAGTGGAGNTIYFGEGSWLTVV.

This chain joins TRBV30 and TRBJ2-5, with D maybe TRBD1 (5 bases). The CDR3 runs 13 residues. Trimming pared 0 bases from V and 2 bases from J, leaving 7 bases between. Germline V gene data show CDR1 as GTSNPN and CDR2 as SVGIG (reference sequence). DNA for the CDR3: TGTGCCTGGAGTGTACAGGCACAAGAGACCCAGTACTTC. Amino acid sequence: CAWSVQAQETQYF. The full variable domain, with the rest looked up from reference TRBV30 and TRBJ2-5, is SQTIHQWPATLVQPVGSPLSLECTVEGTSNPNLYWYRQAAGRGLQLLFYSVGIGQISSEVPQNLSASRPQDRQFILSSKKLLLSDSGFYLCAWSVQAQETQYFGPGTRLLVL.

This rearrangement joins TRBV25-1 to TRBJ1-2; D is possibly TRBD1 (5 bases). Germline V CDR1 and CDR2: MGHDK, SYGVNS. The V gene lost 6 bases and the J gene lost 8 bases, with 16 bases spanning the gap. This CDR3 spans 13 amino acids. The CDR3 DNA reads TGTGCCAGCAGATTGGGGGAGGAAAAAGGCTACACCTTC. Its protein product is CASRLGEEKGYTF.

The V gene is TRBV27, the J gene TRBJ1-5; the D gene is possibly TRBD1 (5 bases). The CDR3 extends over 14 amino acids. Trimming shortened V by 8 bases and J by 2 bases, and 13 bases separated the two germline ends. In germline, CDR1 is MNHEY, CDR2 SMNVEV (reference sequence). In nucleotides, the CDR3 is TGTGCCAGCGCGGACAACCGGGGCAATCAGCCCCAGCATTTT. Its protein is CASADNRGNQPQHF.

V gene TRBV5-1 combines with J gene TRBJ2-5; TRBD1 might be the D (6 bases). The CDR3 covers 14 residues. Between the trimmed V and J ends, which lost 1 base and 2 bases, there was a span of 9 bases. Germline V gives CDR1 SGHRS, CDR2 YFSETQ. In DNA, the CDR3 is TGCGCCAGCAGCTTGCAGAGGGGGCAAGAGACCCAGTACTTC. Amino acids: CASSLQRGQETQYF.

DNA of the CDR3: TGTGCCAGCAGCTTGATCGGACAGAGCTCCTACGAGCAGTACTTC. Protein product: CASSLIGQSSYEQYF. The chain carries TRBV5-5 and TRBJ2-7, with a possible D match to TRBD1 (6 bases). Germline CDR1 SGHKS, CDR2 YYEKEE (reference sequence). CDR3 length: 15 amino acids. V lost 1 base and J lost 0, with 11 bases in between.

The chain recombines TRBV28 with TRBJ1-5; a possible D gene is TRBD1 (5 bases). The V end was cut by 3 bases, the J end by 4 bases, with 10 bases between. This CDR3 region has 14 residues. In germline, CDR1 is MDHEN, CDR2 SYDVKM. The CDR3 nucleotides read TGTGCCAGCAGTTTCGACAGTTATAATCAGCCCCAGCATTTT. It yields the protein CASSFDSYNQPQHF.

The chain's CDR3 is CSVIWGDRSSYEQYF. The CDR3 DNA reads TGCAGCGTAATTTGGGGGGACAGGAGCTCCTACGAGCAGTACTTC. This chain uses TRBV29-1 with TRBJ2-7, with TRBD1 matching over 8 bases. J was trimmed by 0 bases and V by 6 bases; bases with no gene match: 10. This CDR3 is 15 amino acids long. Germline loops: CDR1 SQVTM, CDR2 ANQGSEA.

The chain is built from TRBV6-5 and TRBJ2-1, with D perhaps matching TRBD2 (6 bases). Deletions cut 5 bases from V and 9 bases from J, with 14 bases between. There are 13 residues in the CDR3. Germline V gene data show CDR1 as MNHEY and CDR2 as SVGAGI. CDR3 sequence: CASSPSRGGEQFF. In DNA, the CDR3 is TGTGCCAGCAGTCCCTCCCGGGGAGGTGAGCAGTTCTTC.

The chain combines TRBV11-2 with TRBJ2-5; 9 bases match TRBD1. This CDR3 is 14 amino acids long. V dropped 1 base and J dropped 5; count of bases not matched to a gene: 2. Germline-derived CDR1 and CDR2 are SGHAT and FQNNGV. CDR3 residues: CASSLGTGDETQYF. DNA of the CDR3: TGTGCCAGCAGCTTAGGGACAGGGGATGAGACCCAGTACTTC.

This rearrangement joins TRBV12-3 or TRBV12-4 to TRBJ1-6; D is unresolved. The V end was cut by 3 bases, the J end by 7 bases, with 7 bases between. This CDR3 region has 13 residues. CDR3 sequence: CASSFNENSPLHF. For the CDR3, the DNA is TGTGCCAGCAGTTTCAATGAGAATTCACCCCTCCACTTT.

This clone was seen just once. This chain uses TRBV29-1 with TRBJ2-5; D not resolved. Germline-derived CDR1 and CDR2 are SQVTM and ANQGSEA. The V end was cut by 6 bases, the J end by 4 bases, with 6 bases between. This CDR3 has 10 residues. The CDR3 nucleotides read TGCAGCGTCAGGATAGAGACCCAGTACTTC. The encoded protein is CSVRIETQYF.